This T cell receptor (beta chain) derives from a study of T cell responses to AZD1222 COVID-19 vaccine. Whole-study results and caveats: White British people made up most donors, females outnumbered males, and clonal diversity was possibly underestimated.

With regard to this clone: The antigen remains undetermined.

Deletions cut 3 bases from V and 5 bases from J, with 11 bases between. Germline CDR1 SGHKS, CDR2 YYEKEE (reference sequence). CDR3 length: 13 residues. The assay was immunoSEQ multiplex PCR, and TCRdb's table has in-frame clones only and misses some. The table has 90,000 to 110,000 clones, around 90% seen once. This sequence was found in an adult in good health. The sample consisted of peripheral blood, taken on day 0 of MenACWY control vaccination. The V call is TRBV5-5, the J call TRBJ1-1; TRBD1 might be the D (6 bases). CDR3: CASSSTGSTEAFF. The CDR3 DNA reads TGTGCCAGCAGCTCAACAGGGTCAACTGAAGCTTTCTTT.